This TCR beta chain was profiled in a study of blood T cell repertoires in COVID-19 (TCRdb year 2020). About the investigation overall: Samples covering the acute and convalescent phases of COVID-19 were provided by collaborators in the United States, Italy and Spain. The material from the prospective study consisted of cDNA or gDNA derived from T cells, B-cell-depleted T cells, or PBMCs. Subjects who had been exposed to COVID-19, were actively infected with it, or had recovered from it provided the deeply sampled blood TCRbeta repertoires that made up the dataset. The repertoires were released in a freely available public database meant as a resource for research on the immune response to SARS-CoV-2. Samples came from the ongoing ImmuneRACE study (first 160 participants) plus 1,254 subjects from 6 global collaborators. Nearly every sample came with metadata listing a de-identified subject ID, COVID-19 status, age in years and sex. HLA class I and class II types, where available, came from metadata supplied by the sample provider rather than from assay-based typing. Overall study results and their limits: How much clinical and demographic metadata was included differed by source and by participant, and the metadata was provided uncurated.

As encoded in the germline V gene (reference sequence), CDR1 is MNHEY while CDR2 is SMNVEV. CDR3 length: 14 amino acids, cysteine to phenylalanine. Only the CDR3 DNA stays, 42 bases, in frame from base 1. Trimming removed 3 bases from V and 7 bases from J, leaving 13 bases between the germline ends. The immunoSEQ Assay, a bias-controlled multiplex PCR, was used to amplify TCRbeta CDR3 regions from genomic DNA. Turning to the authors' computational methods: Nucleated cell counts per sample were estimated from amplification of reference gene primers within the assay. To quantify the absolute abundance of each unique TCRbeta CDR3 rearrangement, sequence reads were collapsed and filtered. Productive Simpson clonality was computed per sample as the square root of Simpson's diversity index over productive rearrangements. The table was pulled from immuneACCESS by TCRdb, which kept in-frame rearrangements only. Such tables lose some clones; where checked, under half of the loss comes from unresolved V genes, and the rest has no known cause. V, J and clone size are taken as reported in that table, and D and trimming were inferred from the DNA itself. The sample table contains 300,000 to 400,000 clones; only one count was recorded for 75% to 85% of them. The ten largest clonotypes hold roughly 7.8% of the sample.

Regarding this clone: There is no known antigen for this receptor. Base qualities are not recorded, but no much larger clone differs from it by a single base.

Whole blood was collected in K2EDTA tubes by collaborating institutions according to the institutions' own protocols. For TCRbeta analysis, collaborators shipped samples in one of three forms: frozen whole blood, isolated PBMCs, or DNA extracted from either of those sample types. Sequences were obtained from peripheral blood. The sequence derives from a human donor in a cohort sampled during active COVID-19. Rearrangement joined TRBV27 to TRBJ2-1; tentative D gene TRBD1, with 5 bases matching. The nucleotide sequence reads TGTGCCAGCAGTTTTGGTTGGGGCCTGAATGAGCAGTTCTTC. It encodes CASSFGWGLNEQFF.